The text below deals with one T cell receptor (beta chain). V dropped 3 bases and J dropped 6; count of bases not matched to a gene: 14. The CDR3 has 16 amino acids. The germline gives CDR1 MNHEY, CDR2 SMNVEV (reference sequence). The sample is drawn from a study of blood T cell repertoires in COVID-19. Study-wide background: PBMCs, B-cell-depleted T cells, or T cells were the source of the cDNA or gDNA that made up the material.

Original processing notes: For nucleated cells, counts were estimated from reference gene primer amplification. Here immunoSEQ multiplex PCR was the method, and the copy in TCRdb shows in-frame clones only, minus some. That table furnishes V, J and clone size, whereas the DNA furnished D and trimming. The profile covers 55,000 to 80,000 clones, with 83% appearing a single time and 6% to 6.5% taken by the ten largest. Sequences were obtained from peripheral blood. The chain joins TRBV27 to TRBJ2-7; 7 nucleotides match TRBD1. The TCR originated in a human donor in a cohort sampled during active COVID-19. The CDR3 spells CASSFIPGTVIGEQYF. For the CDR3, the DNA is TGTGCCAGCAGTTTTATCCCCGGGACAGTAATTGGCGAGCAGTACTTC.